The T cell receptor (beta chain) described here comes from a study of memory CD4+ T cells and cytomegalovirus serostatus (dated by TCRdb to the late 2010s). A note on the overall study: The cohort comprised about 33 healthy Belgian adults, 9 CMV seropositive and about 25 CMV seronegative. CD4+ memory TCRbeta repertoires of a Belgian cohort with known cytomegalovirus serostatus were sequenced in order to replicate a published TCR-based CMV serostatus classifier.

Genomic DNA was extracted from sorted cells with the Quick-DNA Microprep Kit. Amplification of TCRbeta DNA was done with the immunoSEQ hsTCRbeta kit, following the protocol from the manufacturer. An Illumina MiSeq instrument was used to sequence the TCRbeta libraries. In the paper's pipeline: Once out-of-frame sequences had been removed, 2,200,000 or so distinct TCRbeta sequences were left, which works out to an average of around 73,000 per individual. Two values were used to score each individual: the count of about 160 previously reported CMV-associated TCRbeta sequences and the total count of productive distinct TCRbeta sequences. A beta-binomial model was reimplemented in Python, and random forests from scikit-learn, run with default parameters, were trained on data from the US cohort. Classifier performance on the Belgian cohort was reported as the median AUC with percentile confidence intervals calculated over 10,000 bootstrap iterations. The table comes from immuneACCESS by way of TCRdb, which keeps in-frame sequences with V and J called. Part of the clones is missing from these tables; in studies checked, under half for an unresolved V gene and the rest for unknown reasons. The V and J calls and clone size come from that table; D and trimming were worked out from the DNA. The sample includes around 45,000 clones, with approximately 74% observed a single time. The leading ten clones occupy 1.2% of the sample.

A single count supports this clone. Its antigen is still unknown. The input lacks base qualities; no much larger clone sits a single base away. A FACSAria II was used to sort memory CD4+ T cells, defined as single viable CD3+CD4+CD8-CD45RO+ cells. To determine CMV serostatus, a Roche Elecsys assay was used that detects serum IgG against CMV pp150, pp28, p38 and p52. Following thawing, total CD4+ T cells were enriched through positive selection using CD4 magnetic microbeads. The samples came from a separate study whose specific focus was interrogating the CD4+ T cell memory repertoire. Following standard operating procedures, peripheral blood mononuclear cells were isolated and cryopreserved, while serum was kept at -80 degrees C. Staining used CD3-PerCP (BW264/56), CD4-APC (RPA-T4), CD45RO-PE (UCHT1) and CD8-Pacific Orange (3B5) antibodies, with Sytox blue excluding non-viable cells. On the study overall, not on this receptor specifically: Of over 150 previously reported CMV-associated TCRbeta sequences, 67 appeared in the CD4+ memory repertoires, each in one to five individuals. A median bootstrapped AUC of around 0.94 with a 95% CI of 0.76-1.00 was achieved on the Belgian cohort by the original-framework classifier. For CMV serostatus prediction, a median bootstrapped AUC of about 0.95 was reached with the original framework, and a median bootstrapped AUC of roughly 0.89 was reached with a US-trained random forest. The results were interpreted as suggesting that the CMV-associated TCR signature is largely present in the CD4+ memory repertoire. Only CD4+CD45RO+ memory cells were sequenced, unlike the original study, which covered naive and memory CD4+ and CD8+ populations.

From cysteine to phenylalanine, the CDR3 is 15 amino acids long. Only CDR3 DNA remains: 45 bases, in frame from the first base. V is pared back by 5 bases and J by 9 bases, with 22 bases lying between the germline termini. From the germline V gene, CDR1 is ENHRY and CDR2 is SYGVKD. This clonotype was sampled from an adult in good health and CMV-seropositive. Source material: memory CD4+ T cells from blood. The chain is assembled from TRBV10-3 and TRBJ1-2, with an unclear D gene assignment. The DNA reads TGTGCCATCAGTCGGACGGCCGCGGGCTTATTGAGCTACACCTTC. Translated, this is CAISRTAAGLLSYTF.